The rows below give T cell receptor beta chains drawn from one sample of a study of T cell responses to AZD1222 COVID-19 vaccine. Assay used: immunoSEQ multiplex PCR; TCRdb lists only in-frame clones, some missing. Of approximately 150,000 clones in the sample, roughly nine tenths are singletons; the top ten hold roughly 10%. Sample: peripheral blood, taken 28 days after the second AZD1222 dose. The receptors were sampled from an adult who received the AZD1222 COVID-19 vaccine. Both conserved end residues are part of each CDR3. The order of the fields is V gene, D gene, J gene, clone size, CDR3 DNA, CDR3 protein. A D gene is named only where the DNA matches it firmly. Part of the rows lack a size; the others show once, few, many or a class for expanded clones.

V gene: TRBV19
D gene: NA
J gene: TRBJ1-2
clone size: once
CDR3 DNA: TGTGCCAGTAGTATGAGTAAGCAGGTCGCTGGCTACACCTTC
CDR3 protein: CASSMSKQVAGYTF

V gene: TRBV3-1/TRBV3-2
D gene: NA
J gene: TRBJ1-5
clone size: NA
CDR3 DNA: TGTGCCAGCAGCCGCGGGGGCGGGGGTCAGCCCCAGCATTTT
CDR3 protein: CASSRGGGGQPQHF

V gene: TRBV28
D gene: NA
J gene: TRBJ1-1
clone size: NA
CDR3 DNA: TGTGCCAGCAGTTTCGGCTACACTGAAGCTTTCTTT
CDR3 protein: CASSFGYTEAFF

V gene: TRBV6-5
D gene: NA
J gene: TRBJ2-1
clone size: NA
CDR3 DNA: TGTGCCAGCAGTCCACGGGTTAGCTCCTACAATGAGCAGTTCTTC
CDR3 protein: CASSPRVSSYNEQFF

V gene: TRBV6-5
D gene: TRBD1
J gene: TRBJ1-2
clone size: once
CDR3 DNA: TGTGCCAGCAGGTCGACAGGGGTTAACTATGGCTACACCTTC
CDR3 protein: CASRSTGVNYGYTF

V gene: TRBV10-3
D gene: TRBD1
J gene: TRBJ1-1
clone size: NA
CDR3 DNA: TGTGCCATCAAATCGACAGGGGGAACTTCCACTGAAGCTTTCTTT
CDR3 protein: CAIKSTGGTSTEAFF

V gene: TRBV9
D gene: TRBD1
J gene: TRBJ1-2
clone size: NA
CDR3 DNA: TGTGCCAGCAGCGTAGAGACAGGGAGTTCCCACACCGCTTATGGCTACACCTTC
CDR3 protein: CASSVETGSSHTAYGYTF

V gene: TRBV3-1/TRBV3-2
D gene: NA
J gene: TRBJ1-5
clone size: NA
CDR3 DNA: TGTGCCAGCAGCCAAGATATACGCAATCAGCCCCAGCATTTT
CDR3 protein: CASSQDIRNQPQHF

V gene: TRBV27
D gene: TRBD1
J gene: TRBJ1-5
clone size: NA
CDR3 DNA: TGTGCCAGCAGTTTATTAGGAGGGGGCCGTGGGGCCCAGCATTTT
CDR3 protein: CASSLLGGGRGAQHF

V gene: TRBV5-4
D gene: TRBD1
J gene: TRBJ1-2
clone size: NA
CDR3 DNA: TGTGCCAGCAGCTTAAGAAGGGGGCTGGATGGCTACACCTTC
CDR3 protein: CASSLRRGLDGYTF

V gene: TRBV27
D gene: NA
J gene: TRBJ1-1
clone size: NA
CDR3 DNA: TGTGCCAGCAGTTTAAATGTGGGCACTGAAGCTTTCTTT
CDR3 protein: CASSLNVGTEAFF

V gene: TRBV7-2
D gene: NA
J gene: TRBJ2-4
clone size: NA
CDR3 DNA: TGTGCCAGCAGCTCACAGGGAACATTAGCCAAAAACATTCAGTACTTC
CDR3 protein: CASSSQGTLAKNIQYF

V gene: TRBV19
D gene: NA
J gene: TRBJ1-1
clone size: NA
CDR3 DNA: TGTGCCAGTAGTATAGCAGAGAGGGGAACAAACACTGAAGCTTTCTTT
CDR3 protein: CASSIAERGTNTEAFF

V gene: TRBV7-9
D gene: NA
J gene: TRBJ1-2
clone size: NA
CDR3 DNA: TGTGCCAGCAGTTATGGGACGGACGCGTTGGGCTACACCTTC
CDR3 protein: CASSYGTDALGYTF

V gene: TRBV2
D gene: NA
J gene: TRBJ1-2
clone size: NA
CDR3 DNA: TGTGCCAGCAGCGCAACCTCAGGGGTCTATGGCTACACCTTC
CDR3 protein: CASSATSGVYGYTF

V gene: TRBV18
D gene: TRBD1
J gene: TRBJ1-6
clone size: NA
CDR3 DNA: TGTGCCAGCTCACCAGCTGGACAGGGGACCGTTTCACCCCTCCACTTT
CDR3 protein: CASSPAGQGTVSPLHF

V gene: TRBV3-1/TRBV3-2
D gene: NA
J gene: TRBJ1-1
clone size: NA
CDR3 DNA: TGTGCCAGCAGCCCCGGATCGAACACTGAAGCTTTCTTT
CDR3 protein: CASSPGSNTEAFF

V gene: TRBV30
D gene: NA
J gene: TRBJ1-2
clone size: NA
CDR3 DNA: TGTGCCTGGAGGGGGGCGAACTATGGCTACACCTTC
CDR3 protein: CAWRGANYGYTF

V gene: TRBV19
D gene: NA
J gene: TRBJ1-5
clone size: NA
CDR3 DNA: TGTGCCACCCGCTTAGAGGGGCGAGAGATCAATCAGCCCCAGCATTTT
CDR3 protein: CATRLEGREINQPQHF

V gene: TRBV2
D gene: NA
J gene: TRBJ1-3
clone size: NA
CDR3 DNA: TGTGCCAGCAGTGAAGGACAAGCCTCTGGAAACACCATATATTTT
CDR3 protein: CASSEGQASGNTIYF

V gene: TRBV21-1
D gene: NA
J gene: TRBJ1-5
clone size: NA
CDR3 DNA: TGTGCCTGCATTGAAGGAGAGTCTTTGTTCAATCAGCCCCAGCATTTT
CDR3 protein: CACIEGESLFNQPQHF

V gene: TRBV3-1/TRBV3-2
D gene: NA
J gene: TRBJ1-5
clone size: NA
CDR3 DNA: TGTGCCAGCAGCCAAGTAACCGGTAGCAATCAGCCCCAGCATTTT
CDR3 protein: CASSQVTGSNQPQHF

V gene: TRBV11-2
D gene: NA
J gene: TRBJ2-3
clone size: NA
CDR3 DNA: TGTGCCAGCATCCCTCCTCTCGGAGATACGCAGTATTTT
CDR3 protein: CASIPPLGDTQYF

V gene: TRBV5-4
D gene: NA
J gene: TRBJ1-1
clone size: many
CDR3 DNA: TGTGCCAGCAGCCGATCGGGACGTTCGAACACTGAAGCTTTCTTT
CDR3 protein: CASSRSGRSNTEAFF

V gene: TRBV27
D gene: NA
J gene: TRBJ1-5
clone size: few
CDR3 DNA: TGTGCCAGCAGTTTGACAGGACCCAATCAGCCCCAGCATTTT
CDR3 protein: CASSLTGPNQPQHF

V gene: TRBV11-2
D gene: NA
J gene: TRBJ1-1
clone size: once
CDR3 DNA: TGTGCCAGCAGCTCTCTGGAGACTGAAGCTTTCTTT
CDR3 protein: CASSSLETEAFF

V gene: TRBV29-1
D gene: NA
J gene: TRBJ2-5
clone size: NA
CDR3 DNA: TGCAGCGTTGAACCAGGCCCCGAGACCCAGTACTTC
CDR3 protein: CSVEPGPETQYF